This T cell receptor beta chain appears in the sequencing data of a study of T cell repertoires in cytomegalovirus infection. CDR1 and CDR2 (germline): LNHDA, SQIVND (reference sequence). This CDR3 has 13 amino acids. The V end lost 4 bases, the J end lost 3 bases, and 10 bases lay between the germline ends. MiXCR was run by TCRdb on the reads, yielding one entry per CDR3 protein. The table shows approximately 500,000 distinct CDR3 sequences, with about 17% occurring only once. V is TRBV19 and J is TRBJ2-7; D unclear. This TCR was recovered from a human donor in good health (CMV status not recorded). Some clones in this sample may be carry-over from other donors' samples. Input material: CD8+ T cells from PBMCs. The CDR3 coding sequence is TGTGCCAGTAGTAAGCTTTTATTCTACGAGCAGTACTTC. Amino acids: CASSKLLFYEQYF.